This entry lists 18 T cell receptor beta chains sequenced from one sample in a study of OX40 agonist ivuxolimab in advanced cancers. The method was immunoSEQ multiplex PCR; TCRdb's version includes in-frame clones alone and lacks a portion of them. The sample includes 65,000 to 80,000 clones, over 75% of them seen just once. The specimen comprised CD4+ or CD8+ T cells sorted from blood, sampled in a trial of the OX40 agonist ivuxolimab. Receptors were obtained from an adult with an advanced solid tumor such as melanoma, head and neck, liver or kidney cancer.

The chain carries TRBV10-3 and TRBJ1-5, with TRBD1 as a possible D gene (6 bases). This CDR3 is built from 15 residues. Trimming cost V 4 bases and J 5 bases, with 15 bases left between them. Germline V lookup: CDR1 ENHRY, CDR2 SYGVKD. CDR3: CAISGTDSLDQPQHF. In DNA, the CDR3 is TGTGCCATCAGTGGTACGGACAGCCTCGATCAGCCCCAGCATTTT.

V gene TRBV7-9 combines with J gene TRBJ2-7, with D perhaps matching TRBD1 or TRBD2 (5 bases each). The CDR3 is 14 residues long. The germline V gene has CDR1 SEHNR and CDR2 FQNEAQ (reference sequence). V was pared by 2 bases and J by 0 bases, with 8 bases between. The CDR3 here is CASSLPGTSYEQYF. The CDR3 DNA is TGTGCCAGCAGCTTACCCGGGACCTCCTACGAGCAGTACTTC.

The V gene is TRBV7-6, the J gene TRBJ1-3; perhaps TRBD1 as D (6 bases). This CDR3 region has 15 residues. Germline CDR1 is SGHVS and CDR2 is FNYEAQ. With 5 bases removed from V and 2 bases from J, the gap between germline ends came to 13 bases. The CDR3 spells CASSLQQGPGNTIYF. The CDR3 DNA sequence: TGTGCCAGCAGCCTACAACAGGGCCCTGGAAACACCATATATTTT.

The chain is built from TRBV19 and TRBJ1-2, with a tentative D call TRBD1 (6 bases). Trimming pared 8 bases from V and 5 bases from J, leaving 15 bases between. The CDR3 totals 13 residues. Germline CDR1 is LNHDA and CDR2 is SQIVND (reference sequence). The CDR3 loop reads CASETTGIYGYTF. The DNA of the CDR3 is TGTGCCAGTGAGACTACAGGGATATATGGCTACACCTTC.

This rearrangement joins TRBV7-3 to TRBJ2-3; D is unclear. CDR3 length equals 13 residues. Germline V gene lookup returns CDR1 SGHTA and CDR2 FQGTGA. The ends were cut back, 1 base at V and 7 bases at J, with 9 bases in the middle. The CDR3 DNA reads TGTGCCAGCAGCTTAAGGCCGTTAAATACGCAGTATTTT. This encodes CASSLRPLNTQYF.

This clone was recorded only once. This chain links TRBV5-5 with TRBJ1-1; D gene uncertain. This CDR3 spans 12 amino acids. Germline V gene sequence: CDR1 SGHKS, CDR2 YYEKEE (reference sequence). The ends were cut back, 4 bases at V and 4 bases at J, with 8 bases in the middle. The CDR3 here is CASSTWSTEAFF. CDR3 sequence (DNA): TGTGCCAGCAGCACATGGAGCACTGAAGCTTTCTTT.

The J gene is TRBJ2-1, the V gene TRBV7-3; 10 bases are a match to TRBD2. The V gene end was trimmed by 2 bases and the J gene end by 5 bases; junction bases not matched to a gene: 3. The CDR3 covers 15 residues. Germline CDR1 SGHTA, CDR2 FQGTGA. CDR3 residues: CASSLSLAGNNEQFF. The DNA of the CDR3 is TGTGCCAGCAGCTTATCACTAGCGGGGAACAATGAGCAGTTCTTC.

This clone showed up just once. The rearrangement joins TRBV7-2 to TRBJ1-6, with TRBD1 identical over 7 bases. After removal of 5 bases from V and 7 bases from J, the junction contained 5 bases not matched to a gene. Germline lookup yields CDR1 SGHTA and CDR2 FQGNSA. The CDR3 is 14 residues long. In nucleotides, the CDR3 is TGTGCCAGCAGCGAGGGACAGTTAAATTCACCCCTCCACTTT. Protein product: CASSEGQLNSPLHF. The full variable domain, in which reference TRBV7-2 and TRBJ1-6 provide the parts outside the CDR3, is GAGVSQSPSNKVTEKGKDVELRCDPISGHTALYWYRQSLGQGLEFLIYFQGNSAPDKSGLPSDRFSAERTGGSVSTLTIQRTQQEDSAVYLCASSEGQLNSPLHFGNGTRLTVT.

V usage is TRBV2 and J usage is TRBJ2-1, with TRBD2 matching over 9 bases. The germline V gene has CDR1 SNHLY and CDR2 FYNNEI. V was clipped by 8 bases and J by 10 bases; unmatched bases: 12. CDR3 size: 14 residues. CDR3 in DNA: TGTGCCAGCGGAGTCGAGCGGGGGGTCCACGAGCAGTTCTTC. Its protein product is CASGVERGVHEQFF.

The genes are TRBV5-1 and TRBJ2-3, with D perhaps matching TRBD2 (5 bases). V gave up 2 bases and J gave up 2 bases, with 9 bases separating them. CDR3 length: 14 residues. Germline lookup yields CDR1 SGHRS and CDR2 YFSETQ. This CDR3 reads CASSLGSATDTQYF. For the CDR3, the DNA is TGCGCCAGCAGCTTAGGTAGCGCCACAGATACGCAGTATTTT.

V is TRBV5-4 and J is TRBJ2-2; TRBD1 aligns across 7 bases. V lost 2 bases to trimming and J lost 5 bases; unmatched junction nucleotides: 9. CDR1 SGHNT and CDR2 YYREEE come from the germline V gene (reference sequence). CDR3 length: 16 residues. CDR3 DNA: TGTGCCAGCAGCTTAAGACAGGGTACAAGGACCGGGGAGCTGTTTTTT. Its translation is CASSLRQGTRTGELFF.

The genes are TRBV6-5 and TRBJ2-1; no clear D. Trimming removed 5 bases from V and 3 bases from J, with 11 bases in between. CDR3 length: 14 residues. Germline V gives CDR1 MNHEY, CDR2 SVGAGI. The CDR3 is CASSESTNYNEQFF. CDR3 nucleotides: TGTGCCAGCAGTGAAAGTACTAACTACAATGAGCAGTTCTTC.

V gene TRBV5-5 combines with J gene TRBJ2-7; TRBD2 might be the D (5 bases). V dropped 2 bases and J dropped 0 bases, with 9 bases sitting between them. Germline loops: CDR1 SGHKS, CDR2 YYEKEE (reference sequence). This CDR3 spans 14 amino acids. The CDR3 protein is CASSFLEGSYEQYF. For the CDR3, the DNA is TGTGCCAGCAGCTTCTTAGAGGGCTCCTACGAGCAGTACTTC.

The chain employs TRBV18 and TRBJ1-4, with 7 positions matching TRBD1. V shed 3 bases and J 4 bases; nucleotides not matched to a gene: 5. CDR3 size: 15 residues. In germline, CDR1 is KGHSH, CDR2 LQKENI. CDR3 amino acids: CASSPPGQINEKLFF. CDR3 bases: TGTGCCAGCTCACCCCCGGGACAGATTAATGAAAAACTGTTTTTT.

The CDR3 is CSAKADTQYF. In DNA form, the CDR3 reads TGCAGTGCTAAGGCAGATACGCAGTATTTT. This chain links TRBV20-1 with TRBJ2-3, with D uncertain. V was shortened by 4 bases and J by 4 bases, with 3 bases between the two germline ends. This CDR3 has 10 amino acids. Germline V gene data show CDR1 as DFQATT and CDR2 as SNEGSKA (reference sequence).

This chain's CDR3 is CASRQGTEAFF. CDR3 bases: TGTGCCAGCAGACAGGGTACTGAAGCTTTCTTT. V usage is TRBV2 and J usage is TRBJ1-1, with D perhaps matching TRBD1 (6 bases). The V and J ends lost 6 bases and 5 bases respectively, with 7 bases between them. CDR3 size: 11 residues. In germline, CDR1 is SNHLY, CDR2 FYNNEI.

This rearrangement joins TRBV6-6 to TRBJ1-2; 10 positions match TRBD1. The CDR3 has 12 residues. Germline V CDR1 and CDR2: MNHNY, SVGAGI (reference sequence). Trimming removed 8 bases from V and 7 bases from J; junction bases left unmatched: 4. The DNA for the CDR3 is TGTGCCAGCGAGACAGGGGGCAGTGGCTACACCTTC. It codes for CASETGGSGYTF.

The CDR3 DNA sequence: TGTGCCAGCAGCCTGATAGCGGGAAACACCGGGGAGCTGTTTTTT. It codes for CASSLIAGNTGELFF. The rearrangement joins TRBV7-6 to TRBJ2-2; TRBD2 matches 8 bases. V lost 5 bases, J lost 2 bases, and 4 bases stayed unmatched. CDR1 is SGHVS, CDR2 FNYEAQ, per germline. The length of the CDR3 is 15 residues.